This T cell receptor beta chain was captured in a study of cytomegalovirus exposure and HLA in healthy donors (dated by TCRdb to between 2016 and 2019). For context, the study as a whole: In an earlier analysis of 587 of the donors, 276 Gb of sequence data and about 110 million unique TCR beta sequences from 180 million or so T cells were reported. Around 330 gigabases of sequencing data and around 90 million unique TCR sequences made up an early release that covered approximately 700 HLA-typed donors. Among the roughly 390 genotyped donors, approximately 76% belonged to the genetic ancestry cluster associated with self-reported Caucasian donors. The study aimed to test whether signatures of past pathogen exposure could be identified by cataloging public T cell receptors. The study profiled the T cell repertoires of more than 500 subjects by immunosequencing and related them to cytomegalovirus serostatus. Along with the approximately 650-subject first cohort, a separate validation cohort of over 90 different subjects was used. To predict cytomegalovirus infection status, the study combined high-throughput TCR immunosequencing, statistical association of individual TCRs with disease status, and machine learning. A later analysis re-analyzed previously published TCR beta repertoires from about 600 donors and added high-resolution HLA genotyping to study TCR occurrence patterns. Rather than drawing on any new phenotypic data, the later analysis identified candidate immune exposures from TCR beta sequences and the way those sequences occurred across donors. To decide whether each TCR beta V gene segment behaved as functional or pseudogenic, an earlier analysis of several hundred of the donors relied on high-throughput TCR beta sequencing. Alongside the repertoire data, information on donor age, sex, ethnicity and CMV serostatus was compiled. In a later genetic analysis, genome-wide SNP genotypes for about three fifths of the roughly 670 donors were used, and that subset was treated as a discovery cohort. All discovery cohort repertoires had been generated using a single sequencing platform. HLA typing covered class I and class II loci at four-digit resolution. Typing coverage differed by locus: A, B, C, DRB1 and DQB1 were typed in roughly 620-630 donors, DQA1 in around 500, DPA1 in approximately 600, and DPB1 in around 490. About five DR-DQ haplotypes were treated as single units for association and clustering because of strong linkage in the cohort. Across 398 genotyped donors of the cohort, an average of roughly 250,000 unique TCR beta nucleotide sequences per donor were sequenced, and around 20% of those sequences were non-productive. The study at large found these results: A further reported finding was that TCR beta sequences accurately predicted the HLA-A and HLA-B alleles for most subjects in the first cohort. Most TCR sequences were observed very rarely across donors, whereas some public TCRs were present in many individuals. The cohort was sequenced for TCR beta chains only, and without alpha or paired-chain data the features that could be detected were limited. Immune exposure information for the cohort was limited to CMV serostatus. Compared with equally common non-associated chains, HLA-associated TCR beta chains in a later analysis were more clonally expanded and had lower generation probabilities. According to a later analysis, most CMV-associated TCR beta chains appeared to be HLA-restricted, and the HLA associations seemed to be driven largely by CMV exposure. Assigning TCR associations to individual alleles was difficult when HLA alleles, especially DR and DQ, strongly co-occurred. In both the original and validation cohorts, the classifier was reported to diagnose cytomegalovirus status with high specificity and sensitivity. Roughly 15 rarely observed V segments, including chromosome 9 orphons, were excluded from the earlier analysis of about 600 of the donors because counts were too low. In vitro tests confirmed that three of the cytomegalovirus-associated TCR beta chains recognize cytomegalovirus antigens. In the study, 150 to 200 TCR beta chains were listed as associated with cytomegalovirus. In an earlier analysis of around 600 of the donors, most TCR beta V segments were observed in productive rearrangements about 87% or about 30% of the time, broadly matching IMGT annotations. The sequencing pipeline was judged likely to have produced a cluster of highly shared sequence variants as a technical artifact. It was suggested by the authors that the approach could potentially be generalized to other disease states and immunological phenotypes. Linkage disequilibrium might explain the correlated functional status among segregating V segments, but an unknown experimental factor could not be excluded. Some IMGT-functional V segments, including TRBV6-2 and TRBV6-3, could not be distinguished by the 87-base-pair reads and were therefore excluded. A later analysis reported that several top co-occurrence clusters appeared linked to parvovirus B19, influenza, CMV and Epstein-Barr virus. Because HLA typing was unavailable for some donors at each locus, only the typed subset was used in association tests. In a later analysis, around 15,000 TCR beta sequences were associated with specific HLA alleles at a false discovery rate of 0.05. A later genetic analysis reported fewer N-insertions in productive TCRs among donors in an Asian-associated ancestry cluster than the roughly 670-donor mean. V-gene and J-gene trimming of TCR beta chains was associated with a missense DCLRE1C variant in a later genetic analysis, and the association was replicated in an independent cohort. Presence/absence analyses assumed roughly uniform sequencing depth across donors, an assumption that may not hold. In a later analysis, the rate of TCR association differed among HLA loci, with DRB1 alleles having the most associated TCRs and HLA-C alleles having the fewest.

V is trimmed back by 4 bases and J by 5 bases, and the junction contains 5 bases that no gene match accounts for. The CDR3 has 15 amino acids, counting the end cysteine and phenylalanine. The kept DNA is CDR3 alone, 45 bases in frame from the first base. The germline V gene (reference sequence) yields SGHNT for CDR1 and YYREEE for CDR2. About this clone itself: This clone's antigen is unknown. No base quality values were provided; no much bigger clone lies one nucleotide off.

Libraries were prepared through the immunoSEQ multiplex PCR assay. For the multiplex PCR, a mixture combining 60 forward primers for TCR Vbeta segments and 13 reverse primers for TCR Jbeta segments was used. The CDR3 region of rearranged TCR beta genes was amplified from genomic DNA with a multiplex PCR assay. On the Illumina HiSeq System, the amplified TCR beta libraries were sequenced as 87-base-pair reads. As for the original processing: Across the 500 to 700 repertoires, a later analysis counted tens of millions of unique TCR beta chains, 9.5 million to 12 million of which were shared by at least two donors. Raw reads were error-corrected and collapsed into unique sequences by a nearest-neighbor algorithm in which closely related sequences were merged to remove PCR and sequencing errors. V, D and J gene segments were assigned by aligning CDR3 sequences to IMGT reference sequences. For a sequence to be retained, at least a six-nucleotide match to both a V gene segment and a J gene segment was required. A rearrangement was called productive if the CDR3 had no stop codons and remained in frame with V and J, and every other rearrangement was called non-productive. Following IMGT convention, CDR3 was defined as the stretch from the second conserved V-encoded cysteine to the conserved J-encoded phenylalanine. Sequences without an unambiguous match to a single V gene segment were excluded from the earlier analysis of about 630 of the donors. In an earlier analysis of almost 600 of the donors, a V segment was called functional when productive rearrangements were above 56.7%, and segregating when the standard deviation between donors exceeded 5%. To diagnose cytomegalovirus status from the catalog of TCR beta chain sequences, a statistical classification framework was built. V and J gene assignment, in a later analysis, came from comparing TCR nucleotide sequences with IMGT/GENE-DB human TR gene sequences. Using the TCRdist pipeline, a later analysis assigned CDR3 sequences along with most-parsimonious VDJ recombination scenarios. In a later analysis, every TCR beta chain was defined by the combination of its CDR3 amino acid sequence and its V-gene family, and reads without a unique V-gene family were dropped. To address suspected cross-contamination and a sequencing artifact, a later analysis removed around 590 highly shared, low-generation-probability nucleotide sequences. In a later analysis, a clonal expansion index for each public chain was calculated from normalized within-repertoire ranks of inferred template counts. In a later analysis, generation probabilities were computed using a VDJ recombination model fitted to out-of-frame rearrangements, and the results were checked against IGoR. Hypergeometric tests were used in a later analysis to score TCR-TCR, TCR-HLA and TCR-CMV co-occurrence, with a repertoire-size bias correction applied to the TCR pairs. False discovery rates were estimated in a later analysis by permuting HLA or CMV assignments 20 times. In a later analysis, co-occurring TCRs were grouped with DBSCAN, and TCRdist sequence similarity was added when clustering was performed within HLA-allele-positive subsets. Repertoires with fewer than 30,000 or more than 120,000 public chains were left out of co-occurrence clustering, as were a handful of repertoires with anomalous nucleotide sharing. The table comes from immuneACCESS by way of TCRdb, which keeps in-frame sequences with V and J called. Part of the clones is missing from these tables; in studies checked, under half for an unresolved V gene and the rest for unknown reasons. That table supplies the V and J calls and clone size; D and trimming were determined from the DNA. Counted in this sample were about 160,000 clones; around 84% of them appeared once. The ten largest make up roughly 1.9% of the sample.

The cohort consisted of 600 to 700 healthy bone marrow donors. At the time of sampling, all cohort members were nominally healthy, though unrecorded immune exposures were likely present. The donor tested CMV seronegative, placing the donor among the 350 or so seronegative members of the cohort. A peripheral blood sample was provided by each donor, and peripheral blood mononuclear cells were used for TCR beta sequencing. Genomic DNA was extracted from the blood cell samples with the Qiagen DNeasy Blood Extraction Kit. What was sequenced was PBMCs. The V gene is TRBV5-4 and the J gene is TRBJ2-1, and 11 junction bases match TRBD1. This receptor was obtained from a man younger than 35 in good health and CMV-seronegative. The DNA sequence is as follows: TGTGCCAGCAGCCCAGGGACAGGGGGGAACAATGAGCAGTTCTTC. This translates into CASSPGTGGNNEQFF.